The clone carrying this TCR beta chain was counted many times. The antigen remains undetermined. TCRdb reanalysed the reads using MiXCR and keeps one entry per CDR3 protein. The table has under 850,000 distinct CDR3 sequences, approximately 33% seen once. This record comes from a study of T cell repertoires in cytomegalovirus infection. Overall study: From public TCR beta signatures came an indication of both CMV infection and matching HLA type.

Study-level results: The ex vivo response was dominated by HLA-C-restricted CMV-specific TCR beta clonotypes. Totalled public TCR beta family frequency picked out people who carried CMV plus the relevant HLA.

The clonotype comes from a human donor in good health (CMV status not recorded). Some clones in this sample may be carry-over from other donors' samples. The sample in question was cultured PBMCs, obtained from culture after CMV antigen stimulation.

CDR3 sequence reads: CASSQPPYRGRTNEKLFF. CDR3 bases: TGTGCCAGCAGCCAGCCCCCCTACAGAGGTCGGACTAATGAAAAACTGTTTTTT. The V gene is TRBV7-8, the J gene TRBJ1-4; no firm D call. The germline V and J ends were trimmed by 5 bases and 2 bases, with 21 bases remaining between them. CDR1 and CDR2 from the germline V gene are SGHVS and FQNEAQ. The CDR3 contains 18 residues.